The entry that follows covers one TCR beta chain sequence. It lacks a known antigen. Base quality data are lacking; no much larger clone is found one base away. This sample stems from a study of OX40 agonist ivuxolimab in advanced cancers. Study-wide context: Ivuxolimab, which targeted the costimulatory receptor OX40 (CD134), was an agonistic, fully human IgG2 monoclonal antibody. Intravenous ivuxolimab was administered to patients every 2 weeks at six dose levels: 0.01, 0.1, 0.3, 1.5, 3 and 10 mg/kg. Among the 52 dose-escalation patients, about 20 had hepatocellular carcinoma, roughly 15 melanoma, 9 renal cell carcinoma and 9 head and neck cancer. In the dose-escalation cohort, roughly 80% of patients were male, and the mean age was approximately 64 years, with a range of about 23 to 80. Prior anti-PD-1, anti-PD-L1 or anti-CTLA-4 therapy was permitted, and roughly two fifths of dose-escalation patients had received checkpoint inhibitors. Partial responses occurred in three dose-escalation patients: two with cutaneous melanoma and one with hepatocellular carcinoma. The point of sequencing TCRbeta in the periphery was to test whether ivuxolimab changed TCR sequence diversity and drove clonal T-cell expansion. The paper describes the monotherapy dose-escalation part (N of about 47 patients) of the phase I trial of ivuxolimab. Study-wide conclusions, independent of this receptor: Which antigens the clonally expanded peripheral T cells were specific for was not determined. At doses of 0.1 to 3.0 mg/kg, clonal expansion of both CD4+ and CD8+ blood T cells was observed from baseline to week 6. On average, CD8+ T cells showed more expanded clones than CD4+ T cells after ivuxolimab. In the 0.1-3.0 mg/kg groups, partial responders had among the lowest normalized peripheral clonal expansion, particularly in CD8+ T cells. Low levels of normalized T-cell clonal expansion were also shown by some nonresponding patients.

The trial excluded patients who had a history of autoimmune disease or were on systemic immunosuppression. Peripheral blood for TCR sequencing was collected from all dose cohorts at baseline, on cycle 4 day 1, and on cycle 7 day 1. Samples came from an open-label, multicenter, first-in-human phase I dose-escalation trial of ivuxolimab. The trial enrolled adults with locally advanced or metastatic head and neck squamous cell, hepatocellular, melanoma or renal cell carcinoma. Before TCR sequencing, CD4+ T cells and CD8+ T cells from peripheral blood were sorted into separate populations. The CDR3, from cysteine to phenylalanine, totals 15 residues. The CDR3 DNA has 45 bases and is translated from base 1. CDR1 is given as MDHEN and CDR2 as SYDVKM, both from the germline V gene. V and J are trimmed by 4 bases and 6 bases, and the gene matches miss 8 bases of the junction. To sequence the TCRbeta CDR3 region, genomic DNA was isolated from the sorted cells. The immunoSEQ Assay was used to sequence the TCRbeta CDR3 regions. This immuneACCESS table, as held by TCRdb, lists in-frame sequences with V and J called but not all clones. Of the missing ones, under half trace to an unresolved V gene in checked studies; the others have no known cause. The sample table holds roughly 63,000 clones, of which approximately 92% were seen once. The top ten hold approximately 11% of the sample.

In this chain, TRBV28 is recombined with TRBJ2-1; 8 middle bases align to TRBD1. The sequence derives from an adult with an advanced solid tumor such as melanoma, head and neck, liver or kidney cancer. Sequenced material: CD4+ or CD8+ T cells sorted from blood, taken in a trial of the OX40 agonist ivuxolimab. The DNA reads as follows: TGTGCCAGCAGTTCACCACAGGGGGGAAGCAATGAGCAGTTCTTC. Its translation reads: CASSSPQGGSNEQFF.